Below are 20 T cell receptor beta chains sequenced from a single sample in a study of T cells in Graves' hyperthyroidism and ophthalmopathy. The TCR beta CDR3 regions underwent amplification using RNA transcripts as the source. The HTBI primer set was used in a first-round RT-PCR of the TCR CDR3. TCRdb redid the calling of the multiplex PCR reads with MiXCR, one entry per CDR3 protein. The repertoire holds a few hundred thousand distinct CDR3 sequences, with more than 20% as singletons. The sequencing input was blood. Receptor source: a man aged 45-60 years with Graves' hyperthyroidism.

This clonotype has just a few counts. The chain couples TRBV5-1 to TRBJ2-7; a possible D gene is TRBD2 (5 bases). This CDR3 is 14 amino acids long. From germline, CDR1 is SGHRS and CDR2 YFSETQ. V was shortened by 3 bases and J by 6 bases, with 16 bases between the two germline ends. CDR3 loop: CASSYTPTGFEQYF. The CDR3 DNA follows: TGCGCCAGCAGCTACACTCCGACGGGGTTCGAGCAGTACTTC.

This clonotype came up many times. The chain employs TRBV29-1 and TRBJ1-1; the D is unclear. V was pared by 5 bases and J by 4 bases, with 11 bases between. Germline V gene sequence: CDR1 SQVTM, CDR2 ANQGSEA. The CDR3 is made up of 12 amino acids. CDR3 bases: TGCAGCGTTCGGGGAACTGGCACTGAAGCTTTCTTT. Translation: CSVRGTGTEAFF.

This clonotype has just a few counts. The chain combines TRBV5-1 with TRBJ2-1, with 9 nucleotides matching TRBD1. The CDR3 is 13 amino acids. Germline CDR1 SGHRS, CDR2 YFSETQ. J lost 6 bases, V lost 5 bases, and 3 bases had no gene match. In nucleotides, the CDR3 is TGCGCCAGCAGGGGGACAGGGAGCAATGAGCAGTTCTTC. Its translation is CASRGTGSNEQFF.

The chain is built from TRBV2 and TRBJ1-4, with 9 bases that match TRBD1. Germline-derived CDR1 and CDR2 are SNHLY and FYNNEI. V was clipped by 10 bases and J by 8 bases; unmatched bases: 8. The CDR3 loop spans 13 amino acids. CDR3 sequence: CAIAGTGHEKLFF. DNA for the CDR3: TGTGCCATCGCGGGGACAGGGCACGAAAAACTGTTTTTT.

The J gene is TRBJ2-1, the V gene TRBV2, with 8 bases identical to TRBD2. Unmatched junction bases numbered 6, after V lost 4 bases and J lost 7 bases. The germline gives CDR1 SNHLY, CDR2 FYNNEI. The length of the CDR3 is 14 residues. The CDR3 spells CASSGIAGNNEQFF. The CDR3 DNA reads TGTGCCAGCAGTGGGATAGCGGGAAATAATGAGCAGTTCTTC.

For the CDR3, the DNA is TGCGCCAGCAGCCGGGTAGCGGAGACCTACGAGCAGTACTTC. Translation: CASSRVAETYEQYF. The chain uses TRBV5-1 and TRBJ2-7, with D perhaps matching TRBD2 (6 bases). This CDR3 is built from 14 residues. Germline CDR1 SGHRS, CDR2 YFSETQ. V lost 4 bases, J lost 2 bases, and 13 bases lay in between.

The V gene is TRBV9, the J gene TRBJ2-5; D may be TRBD1 (5 bases). Between the trimmed V and J ends, which lost 3 bases and 4 bases, there was a span of 13 bases. The CDR3 is 14 residues long. CDR1 is SGDLS and CDR2 is YYNGEE in the germline V gene. The CDR3 region is CASSASGYGETQYF. The CDR3 DNA is TGTGCCAGCAGCGCGTCAGGGTATGGAGAGACCCAGTACTTC.

CDR3 sequence (DNA): TGTGCCAGCAGCTTAGAAGGGACTAGCGGGAGGGCCCACGAGCAGTACTTC. Translation gives CASSLEGTSGRAHEQYF. The rearrangement uses TRBV7-6 and TRBJ2-7; 16 positions agree with TRBD2. This CDR3 has 17 amino acids. V lost 1 base and J lost 5; bases outside the gene matches: 5. Germline values: CDR1 SGHVS, CDR2 FNYEAQ.

The sample holds a few counts of this clonotype. This chain connects TRBV12-5 to TRBJ2-1; D unclear. CDR3 length: 11 residues. Trimming pared 2 bases from V and 10 bases from J, leaving 6 bases between. The germline V gene has CDR1 LGHNT and CDR2 FRNRAP. The CDR3 DNA reads as TGTGCTAGTGGTTTGTTAGCCGAGCAGTTCTTC. It is translated as CASGLLAEQFF.

There are a few counts of this clonotype. The V call is TRBV4-1, the J call TRBJ2-3; D not resolved. V dropped 0 bases and J dropped 2 bases, with 12 bases sitting between them. Germline values: CDR1 MGHRA, CDR2 YSYEKL. The CDR3 is made up of 16 amino acids. CDR3 residues: CASSQDPGPLTDTQYF. In DNA form, the CDR3 reads TGCGCCAGCAGCCAAGATCCAGGCCCCCTCACAGATACGCAGTATTTT.

This clonotype appeared a few times. The V call is TRBV5-4, the J call TRBJ2-3; TRBD2 aligns across 8 bases. Germline values: CDR1 SGHNT, CDR2 YYREEE (reference sequence). This CDR3 has 13 amino acids. J was trimmed by 5 bases and V by 5 bases; bases with no gene match: 4. CDR3 protein: CASRVAGKDTQYF. CDR3 nucleotides: TGTGCCAGCAGAGTAGCGGGAAAAGATACGCAGTATTTT.

This clonotype was detected only a few times. This chain joins TRBV5-1 and TRBJ2-7; 9 bases fit TRBD1. The CDR3 loop spans 16 amino acids. Trimming took 0 bases from V and 0 from J; bases not matched to a gene: 4. Per the germline V gene, CDR1 is SGHRS and CDR2 is YFSETQ. The CDR3 DNA reads as TGCGCCAGCAGCTTGGAGGGGACAGGGACCTCCTACGAGCAGTACTTC. This encodes CASSLEGTGTSYEQYF.

This clonotype was seen repeatedly, ten times or more. The V and J genes are TRBV27 and TRBJ2-1, with 12 bases matching TRBD2. CDR3 size: 16 residues. Germline V CDR1 and CDR2: MNHEY, SMNVEV (reference sequence). The J segment lost 7 bases and the V segment lost 4 bases, leaving 8 bases of the junction unmatched. The CDR3 sequence is CASSSELAGGWNEQFF. CDR3 in DNA: TGTGCCAGCAGTTCAGAACTAGCGGGAGGTTGGAATGAGCAGTTCTTC.

This clonotype was counted only a few times. The V gene is TRBV5-4, the J gene TRBJ2-7; 7 positions agree with TRBD2. V trimming: 0 bases; J trimming: 1 base; junction bases outside the gene matches: 4. There are 15 residues in the CDR3. Germline lookup yields CDR1 SGHNT and CDR2 YYREEE (reference sequence). DNA of the CDR3: TGTGCCAGCAGCTTGGACGGACTAGAGTCCTACGAGCAGTACTTC. Residues: CASSLDGLESYEQYF.

In its sample, this clonotype was seen many times. The chain carries TRBV12-3 or TRBV12-4 and TRBJ2-7; 8 bases are shared with TRBD1. This CDR3 region has 13 residues. Trimming cost V 6 bases and J 2 bases; bases outside gene matches: 3. The CDR3 here is CASRGQGTYEQYF. CDR3 coding DNA: TGTGCCAGCAGAGGACAGGGTACCTACGAGCAGTACTTC.

This clonotype was picked up a small number of times. This sequence joins TRBV3-1 and TRBJ1-5; D uncertain. There are 16 residues in the CDR3. Trimming left V 1 base short and J 7 bases short, with 17 bases between. CDR1 and CDR2 from the germline V gene are LGHDT and YNNKEL (reference sequence). The CDR3 sequence: CASSQGAQVLGQPQHF. As DNA, the CDR3 is TGTGCCAGCAGCCAAGGCGCTCAGGTGCTCGGGCAGCCCCAGCATTTT.

This chain joins TRBV3-1 and TRBJ2-2, with a weak D call TRBD2 (5 bases). The germline V and J ends were trimmed by 1 base and 2 bases, with 14 bases remaining between them. This CDR3 contains 17 residues. CDR1 and CDR2 from the germline V gene are LGHDT and YNNKEL (reference sequence). The CDR3 region has the DNA TGTGCCAGCAGCCAAGGTCCCGGGATAGATAACACCGGGGAGCTGTTTTTT. Residues: CASSQGPGIDNTGELFF.

This clonotype was detected only a few times. The rearrangement joins TRBV29-1 to TRBJ1-1; D gene uncertain. The CDR3 runs to 15 residues. V was cut by 1 base and J by 1 base, with 13 bases left in between. Germline loops: CDR1 SQVTM, CDR2 ANQGSEA. CDR3 sequence: CSVEGGAGKNTEAFF. The CDR3 DNA reads TGCAGCGTTGAAGGGGGTGCGGGGAAGAACACTGAAGCTTTCTTT.

This clonotype turned up a few times. The rearrangement joins TRBV27 to TRBJ2-7; perhaps TRBD1 as D (6 bases). V lost 3 bases and J lost 2, with 11 bases in between. Germline V gene data show CDR1 as MNHEY and CDR2 as SMNVEV (reference sequence). The CDR3 is made up of 14 amino acids. CDR3 residues: CASSFREGAYEQYF. CDR3 coding DNA: TGTGCCAGCAGTTTTAGAGAGGGGGCCTACGAGCAGTACTTC.

This chain joins TRBV29-1 and TRBJ2-7, with D possibly being TRBD2 (7 bases). V was shortened by 5 bases and J by 2 bases, with 22 bases between the two germline ends. The CDR3 is 16 amino acids. CDR1 and CDR2 (germline): SQVTM, ANQGSEA. CDR3 amino acids: CSVMGPGGGAAYEQYF. DNA for the CDR3: TGCAGCGTTATGGGGCCGGGGGGCGGAGCAGCCTACGAGCAGTACTTC.